This TCR beta chain was found in a study of OX40 agonist ivuxolimab in advanced cancers. Turning to the overall study: Ivuxolimab, which targeted the costimulatory receptor OX40 (CD134), was an agonistic, fully human IgG2 monoclonal antibody. Intravenous ivuxolimab was administered to patients every 2 weeks at six dose levels: 0.01, 0.1, 0.3, 1.5, 3 and 10 mg/kg. Among the 52 dose-escalation patients, approximately 20 had hepatocellular carcinoma, approximately 15 melanoma, 9 renal cell carcinoma and 9 head and neck cancer. In the dose-escalation cohort, approximately 82% of patients were male, and the mean age was 60 years with a range of roughly 20 to 85. Prior anti-PD-1, anti-PD-L1 or anti-CTLA-4 therapy was permitted, and checkpoint inhibitors had been received by 40% to 50% of dose-escalation patients. Three dose-escalation patients achieved partial responses, one with hepatocellular carcinoma and two with cutaneous melanoma. The purpose of peripheral TCRbeta sequencing was to test whether ivuxolimab changed TCR sequence diversity and led to clonal T-cell expansion. The paper describes the monotherapy dose-escalation part (N ≈ 50 patients) of the phase I trial of ivuxolimab.

For sequencing of the TCRbeta CDR3 region, genomic DNA was extracted from the sorted cells. The immunoSEQ Assay was used for sequencing of TCRbeta CDR3 regions. Sourced from immuneACCESS, this table was stored by TCRdb with only in-frame sequences that have V and J called. A share of the clones is absent; for the studies checked, an unresolved V gene accounts for under half, and the remainder has no known explanation. For this sample there are under 50,000 clones; about 79% appear just once. The ten most abundant clones make up roughly 7.9% of the sample. On this clone itself: It lacks a known antigen. No base-level quality is on record; no much larger clone is a single base apart.

The trial excluded patients who had a history of autoimmune disease or were on systemic immunosuppression. Peripheral blood for TCR sequencing was collected from all dose cohorts at baseline, on cycle 4 day 1, and on cycle 7 day 1. Samples were obtained from an open-label, multicenter, first-in-human phase I dose-escalation trial of ivuxolimab. Adults with locally advanced or metastatic head and neck squamous cell, hepatocellular, melanoma or renal cell carcinoma were enrolled in the trial. Before TCR sequencing, CD4+ T cells and CD8+ T cells were sorted from peripheral blood as separate populations. The germline V gene specifies SGHRS as CDR1 and YFSETQ as CDR2. The CDR3 runs 13 amino acids, cysteine and phenylalanine included. Just CDR3 DNA is preserved here, 39 bases in frame from base 1. A distance of 15 bases separates the germline ends of V and J, which lose 4 bases and 8 bases respectively.

General findings and caveats noted by the study authors: Which antigens the clonally expanded peripheral T cells were specific for was not determined. Low levels of normalized T-cell clonal expansion were also seen in some patients who did not respond. Clonal expansion of both CD4+ and CD8+ blood T cells was observed from baseline to week 6 at doses 0.1 to 3.0 mg/kg. In partial responders in the 0.1-3.0 mg/kg groups, normalized peripheral clonal expansion was found to be among the lowest, especially among CD8+ T cells. After ivuxolimab, CD8+ T cells had more expanded clones than CD4+ T cells on average.

This clonotype was sampled from an adult with an advanced solid tumor such as melanoma, head and neck, liver or kidney cancer. The V gene is TRBV5-1 and the J gene is TRBJ1-2; the D segment cannot be called with confidence. Sample: CD4+ or CD8+ T cells sorted from blood, taken in a trial of the OX40 agonist ivuxolimab. The DNA is as follows: TGCGCCAGCAGCACAGAACAAACTAGGGGCTACACCTTC. Translated, this is CASSTEQTRGYTF.